The 26 T cell receptor beta chains in this list originate from one sample, sequenced in a study of shared clonotypes between healthy human individuals. Clones were sequenced by immunoSEQ multiplex PCR, and TCRdb holds only the in-frame ones, with some missing. The sample shows over 2 million clones, 95% of them seen only once. Sequencing was performed on naive CD4+ T cells sorted from blood. Subset specified: CD45RA+ positively selected. These receptors were collected from a man between 18 and 29 years old in good health.

V is TRBV27 and J is TRBJ2-7, with 13 bases matching TRBD2. Germline CDR1 MNHEY, CDR2 SMNVEV (reference sequence). The CDR3 has 14 amino acids. Unmatched junction bases numbered 4, after V lost 5 bases and J lost 6 bases. The DNA of the CDR3 is TGTGCCAGCAGTCCGTGGACTAGCGGGGGCGAGCAGTACTTC. It encodes CASSPWTSGGEQYF.

The chain uses TRBV21-1 and TRBJ1-4; TRBD1, the D gene given by the table, was not confirmed from the DNA. TRBV21-1 is described as a pseudogene. The CDR3 is 15 amino acids. The CDR3: CASSSPTGGNEKLFF. In DNA, the CDR3 is TGTGCCAGCAGCAGCCCGACAGGGGGCAATGAAAAACTGTTTTTT.

The rearrangement joins TRBV11-2 to TRBJ1-1, with D hard to call. The V and J ends lost 0 bases and 0 bases respectively, with 11 bases between them. The CDR3 sequence is 16 residues long. The germline CDR1 and CDR2 sequences are SGHAT and FQNNGV. The CDR3 protein is CASSLDESWMNTEAFF. As DNA, the CDR3 is TGTGCCAGCAGCTTAGACGAGAGTTGGATGAACACTGAAGCTTTCTTT.

The sample holds a few counts of this clone. This CDR3 is CASSFGAGANVLTF. CDR3 in DNA: TGTGCCAGCAGCTTCGGGGCTGGGGCCAACGTCCTGACTTTC. The chain couples TRBV11-2 to TRBJ2-6, with a possible D match to TRBD2 (5 bases). CDR1 SGHAT and CDR2 FQNNGV come from the germline V gene. V lost 3 bases and J 2 bases, leaving 5 bases between the germline ends. The CDR3 length is 14 residues.

Comment on this clone: The same CDR3 arises from other DNA sequences in this sample as well. The gene calls are TRBV2 and TRBJ2-3, with D unclear. Trimming left V 2 bases short and J 1 base short, with 1 base between. The CDR3 contains 12 residues. Looked up from germline, CDR1 is SNHLY and CDR2 is FYNNEI. DNA for the CDR3: TGTGCCAGCAGTGAACGCACAGATACGCAGTATTTT. Amino acid sequence: CASSERTDTQYF. Based on the CDR3 plus reference TRBV2 and TRBJ2-3, the full variable domain is EPEVTQTPSHQVTQMGQEVILRCVPISNHLYFYWYRQILGQKVEFLVSFYNNEISEKSEIFDDQFSVERPDGSNFTLKIRSTKLEDSAMYFCASSERTDTQYFGPGTRLTVL.

The chain employs TRBV5-3 and TRBJ2-7, with 7 bases identical to TRBD1. TRBV5-3 is known as an ORF, though its function is uncertain. CDR3 length equals 16 residues. The trim removed 0 bases at V and 0 bases at J, leaving 6 bases unmatched. The CDR3: CARSLEPGGNSYEQYF. DNA for the CDR3: TGTGCCAGAAGCTTGGAACCAGGGGGAAACTCCTACGAGCAGTACTTC.

V usage is TRBV11-3 and J usage is TRBJ2-1, with 14 nucleotides matching TRBD2. Germline V gene lookup returns CDR1 SGHNT and CDR2 YENEEA. This CDR3 is 16 amino acids long. J gave up 0 bases and V 5 bases, and 0 bases lay outside the gene matches. CDR3 protein: CASSGTSGSSYNEQFF. CDR3 in DNA: TGTGCCAGCAGCGGGACTAGCGGGAGCTCCTACAATGAGCAGTTCTTC.

The genes are TRBV6-1 and TRBJ2-7, with D perhaps given as TRBD1 or TRBD2 (6 bases each). This CDR3 is 13 amino acids long. V shed 7 bases and J shed 4 bases, with 14 bases lying between them. Per the germline V gene, CDR1 is MNHNS and CDR2 is SASEGT. The CDR3 region has the DNA TGTGCCAGCACCCGGGGGCCCGGTTACGAGCAGTACTTC. Encoded protein: CASTRGPGYEQYF.

The chain has TRBV2 and TRBJ2-2, with 8 bases that match TRBD1. Germline V gene lookup returns CDR1 SNHLY and CDR2 FYNNEI. V shed 11 bases, J shed 0 bases, and the junction held 5 bases outside the gene matches. The CDR3 is 14 amino acids. The CDR3 loop is CACGGQANTGELFF. The DNA for the CDR3 is TGTGCCTGTGGGGGACAGGCGAACACCGGGGAGCTGTTTTTT.

The chain recombines TRBV6-9 with TRBJ2-2, with 13 bases lining up with TRBD2. The V gene's germline CDR1 is MNHGY and CDR2 SVAAGI. The CDR3 contains 16 residues. With V trimmed by 2 bases and J by 14 bases, 11 bases remained unmatched. CDR3 residues: CASSYIPPRTSGRLFF. In DNA, the CDR3 is TGTGCCAGCAGTTATATCCCCCCCCGGACTAGCGGGAGACTGTTTTTT.

The chain is built from TRBV10-3 and TRBJ2-6; no reliable D call. This CDR3 is built from 15 residues. Trimming stripped 4 bases from V and 1 base from J, with 8 bases between. CDR1 is ENHRY and CDR2 is SYGVKD in the germline V gene. The DNA for the CDR3 is TGTGCCATCAGTGCGGCTGTATCTGGGGCCAACGTCCTGACTTTC. Residues: CAISAAVSGANVLTF.

The CDR3 sequence: CASSLMGVSYEQYF. The CDR3 nucleotides read TGTGCCAGCAGCTTGATGGGGGTCTCCTACGAGCAGTACTTC. The chain has TRBV7-9 and TRBJ2-7; D tentatively reads TRBD1 or TRBD2 (5 bases each). V gave up 3 bases and J gave up 0 bases, with 9 bases separating them. This CDR3 is 14 amino acids long. Per germline, CDR1 SEHNR and CDR2 FQNEAQ (reference sequence).

Concerning this clone itself: This sample includes further DNA sequences coding for the same CDR3. The CDR3 spells CASSLPGDTQYF. The CDR3 bases are TGCGCCAGCAGCCTGCCCGGGGATACGCAGTATTTT. J is TRBJ2-3 and V is TRBV5-1, with D hard to call. Germline CDR1 is SGHRS and CDR2 is YFSETQ. CDR3 length equals 12 residues. Trimming stripped 4 bases from V and 6 bases from J, with 9 bases between.

The chain employs TRBV6-1 and TRBJ2-7; TRBD2 matches at 8 bases. CDR1 MNHNS and CDR2 SASEGT come from the germline V gene. CDR3 length: 13 residues. Germline trimming cut 7 bases from V and 2 bases from J; bases unmatched to any gene: 4. CDR3 protein: CASTGGLAYEQYF. The DNA of the CDR3 is TGTGCCAGCACGGGGGGACTAGCCTACGAGCAGTACTTC.

In this sample, this clone turned up once. The chain is built from TRBV12-5 and TRBJ1-1; TRBD1 aligns across 7 bases. V shed 2 bases and J 1 base; nucleotides not matched to a gene: 7. There are 16 residues in the CDR3. Germline V CDR1 and CDR2: LGHNT, FRNRAP. This chain's CDR3 is CASGLYIGGTNTEAFF. CDR3 DNA sequence: TGTGCTAGTGGTTTGTATATAGGGGGCACGAACACTGAAGCTTTCTTT.

The count of this clone is one. This chain links TRBV15 with TRBJ1-2, with 7 bases lining up with TRBD1. The germline V gene has CDR1 LNHNV and CDR2 YYDKDF (reference sequence). The CDR3 runs to 15 residues. After removal of 3 bases from V and 4 bases from J, the junction contained 8 bases not matched to a gene. The CDR3 nucleotides read TGTGCCACCAGCAGGGGGGACAGCTCGGGCTATGGCTACACCTTC. As protein: CATSRGDSSGYGYTF. The full variable domain, in which reference TRBV15 and TRBJ1-2 provide the parts outside the CDR3, is DAMVIQNPRYQVTQFGKPVTLSCSQTLNHNVMYWYQQKSSQAPKLLFHYYDKDFNNEADTPDNFQSRRPNTSFCFLDIRSPGLGDTAMYLCATSRGDSSGYGYTFGSGTRLTVV.

In regard to this clone: The same CDR3 is also encoded by other DNA sequences in this sample. The chain recombines TRBV9 with TRBJ2-5; D remains unclear. The length of the CDR3 is 13 residues. Trimming shortened V by 0 bases and J by 2 bases, and 5 bases separated the two germline ends. CDR1 SGDLS and CDR2 YYNGEE come from the germline V gene. The CDR3 here is CASSVAAQETQYF. The CDR3 DNA is TGTGCCAGCAGCGTAGCAGCGCAAGAGACCCAGTACTTC.

On this clone itself: Other DNA variants within this sample encode the same CDR3. The chain is built from TRBV18 and TRBJ1-1; D not certain. Germline V gene lookup returns CDR1 KGHSH and CDR2 LQKENI. V lost 1 base to trimming and J lost 0 bases, with 9 bases between them. The CDR3 has 15 residues. CDR3 loop: CASSPREGMNTEAFF. The CDR3 coding sequence is TGTGCCAGCTCACCACGGGAGGGCATGAACACTGAAGCTTTCTTT.

The chain joins TRBV7-2 to TRBJ1-2, with 7 positions matching TRBD1. This CDR3 comprises 16 residues. V shed 5 bases, J shed 6 bases, and the junction held 15 bases outside the gene matches. Germline CDR1 reads SGHTA; CDR2 reads FQGNSA. The CDR3: CASSRFAGTAKDGYTF. The CDR3 nucleotides read TGTGCCAGCAGCCGCTTCGCGGGGACAGCAAAAGATGGCTACACCTTC.

The V call is TRBV5-1, the J call TRBJ2-1, with D possibly matching TRBD1 (5 bases). The CDR3 runs to 15 residues. V dropped 1 base and J dropped 4 bases, with 12 bases sitting between them. Per germline, CDR1 SGHRS and CDR2 YFSETQ. The CDR3 nucleotides are TGCGCCAGCAGCTTGACAGGACAAGAATACAATGAGCAGTTCTTC. Amino acids: CASSLTGQEYNEQFF.

The chain couples TRBV15 to TRBJ2-7, with D hard to call. Trimming removed 0 bases at V and 3 bases at J, with 12 bases between. This CDR3 is built from 15 residues. CDR1 is LNHNV, CDR2 YYDKDF, per germline (reference sequence). CDR3 coding DNA: TGTGCCACCAGCAGAGACGCGAAAAATCTCTACGAGCAGTACTTC. Protein: CATSRDAKNLYEQYF.

The gene calls are TRBV2 and TRBJ1-2; perhaps TRBD1 as D (5 bases). CDR1 SNHLY and CDR2 FYNNEI come from the germline V gene. V lost 2 bases and J lost 7, with 8 bases in between. The CDR3 is 12 residues long. This CDR3 reads CASSEMGRGYTF. The DNA for the CDR3 is TGTGCCAGCAGTGAAATGGGGCGTGGCTACACCTTC. Full variable domain (missing parts from reference TRBV2 and TRBJ1-2): EPEVTQTPSHQVTQMGQEVILRCVPISNHLYFYWYRQILGQKVEFLVSFYNNEISEKSEIFDDQFSVERPDGSNFTLKIRSTKLEDSAMYFCASSEMGRGYTFGSGTRLTVV.

The genes are TRBV5-5 and TRBJ1-1; D is unclear. V was clipped by 4 bases and J by 0 bases, with 7 bases between them. Germline CDR1 is SGHKS and CDR2 is YYEKEE (reference sequence). The CDR3 length is 13 residues. DNA for the CDR3: TGTGCCAGCAGCAGGCAATTGAACACTGAAGCTTTCTTT. Its protein product is CASSRQLNTEAFF. The full variable domain, in which reference TRBV5-5 and TRBJ1-1 provide the parts outside the CDR3, is DAGVTQSPTHLIKTRGQQVTLRCSPISGHKSVSWYQQVLGQGPQFIFQYYEKEERGRGNFPDRFSARQFPNYSSELNVNALLLGDSALYLCASSRQLNTEAFFGQGTRLTVV.

The chain joins TRBV15 to TRBJ1-1; TRBD1 agrees at 7 bases. Germline V gene data show CDR1 as LNHNV and CDR2 as YYDKDF (reference sequence). J was trimmed by 5 bases and V by 0 bases; bases with no gene match: 6. This CDR3 contains 15 residues. The DNA of the CDR3 is TGTGCCACCAGCAGAGAAGGCAGGGGGTTGACTGAAGCTTTCTTT. It codes for CATSREGRGLTEAFF.

This clone occurred once. The CDR3 bases are TGTGCCAGCATATCGGCAGGGGCCTACGAGCAGTACTTC. This gives the protein CASISAGAYEQYF. The V call is TRBV28, the J call TRBJ2-7; D is possibly TRBD1 (6 bases). This CDR3 is 13 amino acids long. The V end lost 7 bases, the J end lost 2 bases, and 12 bases lay between the germline ends. Per germline, CDR1 MDHEN and CDR2 SYDVKM.

This CDR3 reads CASSSRGQGQETQYF. CDR3 nucleotides: TGTGCCAGCAGCTCGAGGGGGCAGGGCCAAGAGACCCAGTACTTC. The chain carries TRBV9 and TRBJ2-5, with TRBD1 identical over 7 bases. Germline CDR1 and CDR2: SGDLS and YYNGEE. The CDR3 covers 15 residues. V lost 4 bases to trimming and J lost 1 base; unmatched junction nucleotides: 7.